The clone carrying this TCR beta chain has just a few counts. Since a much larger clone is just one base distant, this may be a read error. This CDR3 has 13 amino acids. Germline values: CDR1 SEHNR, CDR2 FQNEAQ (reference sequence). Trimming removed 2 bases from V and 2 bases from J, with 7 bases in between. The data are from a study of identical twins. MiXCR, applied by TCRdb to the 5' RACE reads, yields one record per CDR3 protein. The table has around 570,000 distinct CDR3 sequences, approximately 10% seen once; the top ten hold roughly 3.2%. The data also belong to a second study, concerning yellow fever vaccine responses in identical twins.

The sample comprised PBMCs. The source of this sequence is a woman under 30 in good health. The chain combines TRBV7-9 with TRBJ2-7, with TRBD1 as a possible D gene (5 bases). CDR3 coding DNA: TGTGCCAGCAGCTTACCCAGGGCCTACGAGCAGTACTTC. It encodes CASSLPRAYEQYF. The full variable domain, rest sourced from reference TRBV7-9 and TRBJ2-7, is DTGVSQNPRHKITKRGQNVTFRCDPISEHNRLYWYRQTLGQGPEFLTYFQNEAQLEKSRLLSDRFSAERPKGSFSTLEIQRTEQGDSAMYLCASSLPRAYEQYFGPGTRLTVT.